This T cell receptor beta chain was recovered during a study of T cell repertoires in cytomegalovirus infection. In the study overall: Selection of CMV epitopes for the study included recently identified HLA-C-restricted and well-studied HLA-B-restricted ones. Both CMV infection and a matching HLA type were indicated by public TCR beta signatures.

About this clonotype itself: The target antigen is unknown.

V lost 6 bases, J lost 5 bases, and 10 bases stayed unmatched. The germline V gene encodes CDR1 MNHEY and CDR2 SMNVEV (reference sequence). This CDR3 contains 15 residues. TCRdb reanalysed the reads using MiXCR and keeps one entry per CDR3 protein. The sample includes some 900,000 distinct CDR3 sequences, less than 35% seen only once; the top ten take around 12%. V usage is TRBV27 and J usage is TRBJ1-5; 7 bases are shared with TRBD1. This sequence originates from a human donor in good health (CMV status not recorded). Some clones in this sample may be carry-over from other donors' samples. The sample here was cultured CD8+ T cells from PBMCs, taken from culture after CMV antigen stimulation. The CDR3 nucleotides are TGTGCCAGCAGGGAACAGGGGAGGTCCGATCAGCCCCAGCATTTT. Translated, it gives CASREQGRSDQPQHF.